Shown below are 8 T cell receptor beta chains from a single sample sequenced in a study of blood T cell repertoires in COVID-19. Profiled with immunoSEQ multiplex PCR; TCRdb holds only in-frame clones, not every one. The sample lists about 150,000 clones; approximately 88% were seen once. Sequenced sample: peripheral blood. The origin of the receptors is a woman in her fifties or sixties with acute or convalescent COVID-19.

As DNA, the CDR3 is TGTGCCAGCAGTCGCACAGGGCCCTCGAACACTGAAGCTTTCTTT. Protein product: CASSRTGPSNTEAFF. V is TRBV11-2 and J is TRBJ1-1; a weak D match, TRBD1 (6 bases). Germline assignment: CDR1 SGHAT and CDR2 FQNNGV. V lost 6 bases and J 1 base, leaving 15 bases between the germline ends. The CDR3 contains 15 residues.

This clone showed up just once. The chain carries TRBV7-8 and TRBJ1-2; the match to TRBD1 covers 9 bases. The CDR3 runs 13 residues. Germline values: CDR1 SGHVS, CDR2 FQNEAQ. The V and J ends lost 3 bases and 6 bases, in that order; junction bases with no gene match: 2. CDR3 in amino acids: CASSFGTGNGYTF. DNA of the CDR3: TGTGCCAGCAGCTTCGGGACAGGGAATGGCTACACCTTC.

There are a few counts of this clone. The chain is built from TRBV5-5 and TRBJ2-7; 10 bases line up with TRBD1. The CDR3 spans 17 residues. Germline V gives CDR1 SGHKS, CDR2 YYEKEE (reference sequence). V trimming: 1 base; J trimming: 1 base; junction bases outside the gene matches: 8. The CDR3 here is CASSLISGQGMSYEQYF. In DNA form, the CDR3 reads TGTGCCAGCAGCTTGATTTCGGGACAGGGGATGTCCTACGAGCAGTACTTC.

The chain carries TRBV3-1 (or the pseudogene TRBV3-2) and TRBJ2-3; 10 nucleotides line up with TRBD2. Losses at the gene ends were 5 bases for V and 6 bases for J; bases not matched to a gene: 8. CDR3 length: 15 amino acids. Germline CDR1 is LGHDT and CDR2 is YNNKEL (reference sequence). For the CDR3, the DNA is TGTGCCAGCAGCTCCTTAGCGGGGGGCCCCGATACGCAGTATTTT. This codes for CASSSLAGGPDTQYF.

This clone has only one observation. V is TRBV19 and J is TRBJ2-6; 9 bases line up with TRBD1. Germline V CDR1 and CDR2: LNHDA, SQIVND (reference sequence). This CDR3 contains 15 residues. The V segment lost 6 bases and the J segment 2 bases; nucleotides outside the gene matches: 2. CDR3 sequence (DNA): TGTGCCAGTAGGCGGACAGGGGCTGGGGCCAACGTCCTGACTTTC. This sequence encodes CASRRTGAGANVLTF.

The chain joins TRBV30 to TRBJ2-7, with 9 bases lining up with TRBD1. This CDR3 region has 13 residues. The junction had 6 bases not matched to a gene; V was cut back by 5 bases and J by 4 bases. Germline V gene data show CDR1 as GTSNPN and CDR2 as SVGIG (reference sequence). The CDR3 nucleotides are TGTGCCTGGTCCGGGACAGGGACGTACGAGCAGTACTTC. Translation: CAWSGTGTYEQYF.

The chain combines TRBV18 with TRBJ1-1; D possibly corresponds to TRBD1 (6 bases). Germline V gives CDR1 KGHSH, CDR2 LQKENI. The CDR3 loop spans 15 amino acids. V lost 3 bases and J 1 base, leaving 12 bases between the germline ends. The CDR3 loop reads CASSPTDSTNTEAFF. For the CDR3, the DNA is TGTGCCAGCTCACCTACGGACAGCACGAACACTGAAGCTTTCTTT.

A few counts support this clone. The chain joins TRBV4-1 to TRBJ1-2; D uncertain. Germline CDR1 MGHRA, CDR2 YSYEKL. V shed 4 bases and J shed 8 bases, with 20 bases lying between them. This CDR3 comprises 15 residues. CDR3 bases: TGCGCCAGCAGCCCGACTACTCAGAGAACGCAAGGCTACACCTTC. Amino acid sequence: CASSPTTQRTQGYTF.